Sequencing of this TCR beta chain was carried out in a study of tumor-infiltrating lymphocytes in primary liver carcinoma. This clonotype was detected only once. This may arise from a read error, as a much more abundant clone is one base away. No conserved phenylalanine or tryptophan is present at the end of the CDR3, so a read error is the likely explanation. Unsorted whole blood supplied the RNA, and germline DNA was extracted too. Germline V gene data show CDR1 as MGHRA and CDR2 as YSYEKL. The CDR3 covers 17 residues. Trimming stripped 1 base from V and 5 bases from J, with 20 bases between. The researchers produced TCR beta cDNA from roughly 500 ng total RNA with a constant-region primer. What produced the TCR beta libraries was three nested multiplex PCR rounds using slightly modified ARM-PCR. Two initial PCR rounds of approximately 10 cycles each paired TRBV1-TRBV30 forward primers with a C-beta reverse primer. In TCRdb, the multiplex PCR reads were re-called with MiXCR into one record per CDR3 protein. The sample includes about 320,000 distinct CDR3 sequences, 65% of them seen just once.

V and J are TRBV4-1 and TRBJ1-1; possible D gene TRBD1, 5 bases. Sequencing was done on a sample of peripheral blood. The TCR sequence derives from a man between 35 and 55 years old with primary liver carcinoma and hepatitis B virus infection. The CDR3 DNA reads TGCGCCAGCAGCCAAGGGGACCAGATACCCCTGAGAACTGAAGCTTTCCTT. It encodes CASSQGDQIPLRTEAFL.